One and the same sample provided the 25 T cell receptor beta chains below, sequenced in a study of cytomegalovirus exposure and HLA in healthy donors. The PCR employed 60 Vbeta primers together with 13 Jbeta primers. Produced via immunoSEQ multiplex PCR; TCRdb's table is partial and in-frame only. The sample lists around 150,000 clones; about 82% were seen once. Sequenced: PBMCs. These receptors were collected from a woman aged 30 to 39 in good health and CMV-seropositive.

The gene calls are TRBV11-3 and TRBJ2-2; 11 bases match TRBD2. J was trimmed by 6 bases and V by 1 base; bases with no gene match: 4. This CDR3 has 16 amino acids. Germline assignment: CDR1 SGHNT and CDR2 YENEEA. This CDR3 is CASSLGLAGLAGELFF. CDR3 DNA: TGTGCCAGCAGCTTAGGACTAGCGGGGCTGGCCGGGGAGCTGTTTTTT.

Only one count was recorded for this clone. The V and J genes are TRBV5-1 and TRBJ1-1, with unresolved D. The V gene's germline CDR1 is SGHRS and CDR2 YFSETQ. This CDR3 region has 14 residues. The V end lost 0 bases, the J end lost 3 bases, and 9 bases lay between the germline ends. CDR3 residues: CASSLVASDTEAFF. The CDR3 nucleotides read TGCGCCAGCAGCTTGGTAGCTTCGGACACTGAAGCTTTCTTT.

The rearrangement uses TRBV5-6 and TRBJ2-5; the D gene is possibly TRBD2 (5 bases). The J call is uncertain, as TRBJ2-7 better fits the DNA end. The CDR3 is 15 amino acids. Germline-derived CDR1 and CDR2 are SGHDT and YYEEEE. Here the CDR3 reads CASSGGTGSSYEQYF. The CDR3 bases are TGTGCCAGCAGCGGCGGAACGGGGAGCTCCTACGAGCAGTACTTC.

V and J are TRBV25-1 and TRBJ2-5; weak D call: TRBD2 (5 bases). The DNA end is a closer match to TRBJ2-7, so the J assignment may be wrong. This CDR3 region has 16 residues. In germline, CDR1 is MGHDK, CDR2 SYGVNS. This CDR3 reads CASSANKGSVSYEQYF. CDR3 nucleotides: TGTGCCAGCAGTGCTAATAAAGGGAGCGTCTCCTACGAGCAGTACTTC.

The rearrangement links TRBV7-9 to TRBJ2-1; TRBD2 aligns across 11 bases. V trimming: 5 bases; J trimming: 7 bases; junction bases outside the gene matches: 4. Germline V gene lookup returns CDR1 SEHNR and CDR2 FQNEAQ (reference sequence). There are 14 residues in the CDR3. The CDR3 DNA reads TGTGCCAGCAGCCATCCTAGCGGGGGGAATGAGCAGTTCTTC. It is translated as CASSHPSGGNEQFF. The variable domain in full, completed from reference TRBV7-9 and TRBJ2-1, reads DTGVSQNPRHKITKRGQNVTFRCDPISEHNRLYWYRQTLGQGPEFLTYFQNEAQLEKSRLLSDRFSAERPKGSFSTLEIQRTEQGDSAMYLCASSHPSGGNEQFFGPGTRLTVL.

This chain links TRBV7-9 with TRBJ1-3, with D uncertain. The germline gives CDR1 SEHNR, CDR2 FQNEAQ (reference sequence). V shed 2 bases and J shed 6 bases, with 11 bases lying between them. The CDR3 is 14 residues long. The CDR3 reads CASSLTGLTNTIYF. CDR3 in DNA: TGTGCCAGCAGCTTAACTGGTCTAACAAACACCATATATTTT.

The rearrangement links TRBV25-1 to TRBJ2-1, with 7 nucleotides matching TRBD2. V trimming: 6 bases; J trimming: 6 bases; junction bases outside the gene matches: 5. The CDR3 is 13 amino acids. Germline V lookup: CDR1 MGHDK, CDR2 SYGVNS. The CDR3 coding sequence is TGTGCCAGCAGCGGGGGGAAAGGCAATGAGCAGTTCTTC. Translation gives CASSGGKGNEQFF. Full variable domain (missing parts from reference TRBV25-1 and TRBJ2-1): EADIYQTPRYLVIGTGKKITLECSQTMGHDKMYWYQQDPGMELHLIHYSYGVNSTEKGDLSSESTVSRIRTEHFPLTLESARPSHTSQYLCASSGGKGNEQFFGPGTRLTVL.

This clone was counted between two and nine times. The rearrangement joins TRBV7-2 to TRBJ2-2; tentatively, D is TRBD1 (5 bases). Trimming left V 4 bases short and J 4 bases short, with 7 bases between. Germline V gene data show CDR1 as SGHTA and CDR2 as FQGNSA. The CDR3 is 13 residues long. CDR3 sequence: CASSSDITGELFF. CDR3 bases: TGTGCCAGCAGCTCGGACATCACCGGGGAGCTGTTTTTT.

The J gene is TRBJ2-1, the V gene TRBV9; D is unclear. CDR1 and CDR2 from the germline V gene are SGDLS and YYNGEE. There are 15 residues in the CDR3. V shed 4 bases and J shed 0 bases, with 11 bases lying between them. For the CDR3, the DNA is TGTGCCAGCAGCACCCGAGGAGACTCCTACAATGAGCAGTTCTTC. It encodes CASSTRGDSYNEQFF.

The chain couples TRBV4-2 to TRBJ1-1; 9 nucleotides match TRBD1. The junction had 2 bases not matched to a gene; V was cut back by 0 bases and J by 3 bases. This CDR3 has 15 residues. The germline V gene encodes CDR1 LGHNA and CDR2 YNFKEQ. CDR3 bases: TGTGCCAGCAGCCAAGATAGGGACAGGGACACTGAAGCTTTCTTT. Protein product: CASSQDRDRDTEAFF.

The chain has TRBV4-1 and TRBJ2-7; the match to TRBD1 covers 8 bases. Unmatched junction bases numbered 8, after V lost 4 bases and J lost 6 bases. The CDR3 runs 14 residues. Germline V gene sequence: CDR1 MGHRA, CDR2 YSYEKL. The CDR3 is CASSPRTGLIEQYF. The CDR3 DNA reads TGCGCCAGCAGCCCTCGGACAGGGCTAATCGAGCAGTACTTC.

This clone was found a few times. This chain joins TRBV11-2 and TRBJ2-1; 10 bases align to TRBD1. J gave up 4 bases and V 3 bases, and 6 bases lay outside the gene matches. Germline loops: CDR1 SGHAT, CDR2 FQNNGV. The CDR3 is made up of 16 amino acids. CDR3 protein: CASSFAGTGVYNEQFF. As DNA, the CDR3 is TGTGCCAGCAGCTTCGCCGGGACAGGGGTATACAATGAGCAGTTCTTC. Supplemented by reference TRBV11-2 and TRBJ2-1, the full variable domain reads EAGVAQSPRYKIIEKRQSVAFWCNPISGHATLYWYQQILGQGPKLLIQFQNNGVVDDSQLPKDRFSAERLKGVDSTLKIQPAKLEDSAVYLCASSFAGTGVYNEQFFGPGTRLTVL.

The CDR3 nucleotides are TGTGCCAGCAGCGTTTCCCCAACTAGCACAGATACGCAGTATTTT. The encoded protein is CASSVSPTSTDTQYF. This chain joins TRBV9 and TRBJ2-3, with D unresolved. Germline CDR1 and CDR2: SGDLS and YYNGEE. V was shortened by 2 bases and J by 0 bases, with 10 bases between the two germline ends. This CDR3 has 15 amino acids. The full variable domain, completed using reference TRBV9 and TRBJ2-3, is DSGVTQTPKHLITATGQRVTLRCSPRSGDLSVYWYQQSLDQGLQFLIQYYNGEERAKGNILERFSAQQFPDLHSELNLSSLELGDSALYFCASSVSPTSTDTQYFGPGTRLTVL.

The chain employs TRBV9 and TRBJ2-3; 8 positions match TRBD2. In germline, CDR1 is SGDLS, CDR2 YYNGEE. Unmatched junction bases numbered 7, after V lost 0 bases and J lost 1 base. The CDR3 has 17 amino acids. The CDR3 is CASSVALSGAGTDTQYF. In nucleotides, the CDR3 is TGTGCCAGCAGCGTAGCTCTTAGCGGGGCGGGCACAGATACGCAGTATTTT.

This CDR3 is CASSLVTGGGNQPQHF. The CDR3, as DNA: TGTGCCAGCAGCTTAGTTACAGGGGGCGGCAATCAGCCCCAGCATTTT. The V gene is TRBV7-2, the J gene TRBJ1-5; 9 bases agree with TRBD1. The CDR3 sequence is 16 residues long. Germline V gene lookup returns CDR1 SGHTA and CDR2 FQGNSA. V lost 1 base to trimming and J lost 2 bases; unmatched junction nucleotides: 3.

V gene TRBV15 combines with J gene TRBJ2-7, with D uncertain. Trimming stripped 0 bases from V and 0 bases from J, with 9 bases between. The CDR3 loop spans 15 amino acids. Germline CDR1 and CDR2: LNHNV and YYDKDF (reference sequence). CDR3 DNA: TGTGCCACCAGCAGAGAAGGAACAGCCTCCTACGAGCAGTACTTC. It translates to CATSREGTASYEQYF.

This clone was picked up a small number of times. The rearrangement joins TRBV19 to TRBJ1-5; D gene unclear. The CDR3 has 15 amino acids. The germline CDR1 and CDR2 sequences are LNHDA and SQIVND (reference sequence). V was clipped by 0 bases and J by 1 base, with 7 bases between them. CDR3 bases: TGTGCCAGTAGTATAGATCTGGCCAGCAATCAGCCCCAGCATTTT. As protein: CASSIDLASNQPQHF. Full variable domain (outside the CDR3, taken from reference TRBV19 and TRBJ1-5): DGGITQSPKYLFRKEGQNVTLSCEQNLNHDAMYWYRQDPGQGLRLIYYSQIVNDFQKGDIAEGYSVSREKKESFPLTVTSAQKNPTAFYLCASSIDLASNQPQHFGDGTRLSIL.

This clone was detected once. Its ends do not fully match the called genes, so a read error is possible. V usage is TRBV7-9 and J usage is TRBJ2-3; 7 bases fit TRBD1. Germline V gives CDR1 SEHNR, CDR2 FQNEAQ (reference sequence). This CDR3 has 15 amino acids. For the CDR3, the DNA is TGTTCCAGCAGCTTAATACAGGGGCGCACAGATACGCAGTATTTT. Translation gives CSSSLIQGRTDTQYF.

This clone has only a few counts. The J gene is TRBJ2-4, the V gene TRBV5-1; D may be TRBD1 (7 bases). With 6 bases removed from V and 1 base from J, the gap between germline ends came to 29 bases. Germline CDR1 reads SGHRS; CDR2 reads YFSETQ. The length of the CDR3 is 20 residues. The CDR3: CASTLTGGQFAGLAKNIQYF. In DNA, the CDR3 is TGCGCCAGCACCCTAACCGGGGGACAGTTTGCAGGGTTGGCCAAAAACATTCAGTACTTC.

J is TRBJ1-2 and V is TRBV5-5; D unclear. V was shortened by 1 base and J by 4 bases, with 8 bases between the two germline ends. The CDR3 is 13 amino acids. Germline V gene lookup returns CDR1 SGHKS and CDR2 YYEKEE (reference sequence). CDR3 sequence: CASSLNTGYGYTF. The DNA of the CDR3 is TGTGCCAGCAGCTTGAATACGGGCTATGGCTACACCTTC.

The rearrangement uses TRBV7-3 and TRBJ2-1; TRBD2 agrees at 8 bases. This CDR3 is 15 amino acids long. The germline V gene has CDR1 SGHTA and CDR2 FQGTGA. The V gene end was trimmed by 1 base and the J gene end by 5 bases; junction bases not matched to a gene: 4. CDR3 DNA sequence: TGTGCCAGCAGCTTAAACGGGGGGGCCAACAATGAGCAGTTCTTC. Its translation is CASSLNGGANNEQFF. The full variable domain, rest sourced from reference TRBV7-3 and TRBJ2-1, is GAGVSQTPSNKVTEKGKYVELRCDPISGHTALYWYRQSLGQGPEFLIYFQGTGAADDSGLPNDRFFAVRPEGSVSTLKIQRTERGDSAVYLCASSLNGGANNEQFFGPGTRLTVL.

V is TRBV4-1 and J is TRBJ2-7, with 9 bases identical to TRBD2. The junction had 6 bases not matched to a gene; V was cut back by 4 bases and J by 5 bases. Germline loops: CDR1 MGHRA, CDR2 YSYEKL. This CDR3 is 14 amino acids long. For the CDR3, the DNA is TGCGCCAGCAGCCCCGCGGGGGGGTCAGACGAGCAGTACTTC. As protein: CASSPAGGSDEQYF.

This clone has more than one count but fewer than ten. The rearrangement joins TRBV28 to TRBJ2-7; 9 nucleotides align to TRBD1. This CDR3 spans 15 amino acids. V shed 5 bases and J 2 bases; nucleotides not matched to a gene: 7. CDR1 is MDHEN, CDR2 SYDVKM, per germline. The CDR3 spells CASSLGDRVAYEQYF. Here the CDR3 DNA reads TGTGCCAGCAGTCTGGGGGACAGGGTCGCCTACGAGCAGTACTTC.

The V gene is TRBV10-3, the J gene TRBJ2-5, with TRBD1 matching over 7 bases. Trimming removed 0 bases from V and 5 bases from J; junction bases left unmatched: 0. The CDR3 runs to 13 residues. The V gene's germline CDR1 is ENHRY and CDR2 SYGVKD. CDR3 sequence reads: CAISESRGETQYF. The DNA of the CDR3 is TGTGCCATCAGTGAGTCCAGGGGGGAGACCCAGTACTTC.

The V and J genes are TRBV5-1 and TRBJ2-3, with TRBD1 matching over 9 bases. With V trimmed by 3 bases and J by 2 bases, 7 bases remained unmatched. CDR1 is SGHRS and CDR2 is YFSETQ in the germline V gene. This CDR3 has 16 residues. The CDR3 loop is CASSWGTGPYTDTQYF. CDR3 in DNA: TGCGCCAGCAGCTGGGGGACAGGGCCTTACACAGATACGCAGTATTTT.